One and the same sample provided the 16 T cell receptor beta chains below, sequenced in a study of response to subunit inactivated influenza vaccine. TCRdb reprocessed the RT-PCR reads with MiXCR, giving one entry per CDR3 protein. The table has 150,000 to 200,000 distinct CDR3 sequences, about an eighth seen once; the top ten hold around 32%. The same sample was also studied in work on T cells expressing NK-cell markers. As reported in that work: 5'RACE template switching built TCR beta cDNA with unique molecular identifiers.

This sample comprised CD8+ T cells sorted from PBMCs, obtained 12 days after vaccination. These receptors originate from a man over 45 who received an inactivated influenza vaccine.

The CDR3 sequence: CATQLGRGLGEQYF. For the CDR3, the DNA is TGTGCCACCCAGCTTGGGCGGGGATTGGGTGAGCAGTACTTC. J is TRBJ2-7 and V is TRBV12-3 or TRBV12-4; TRBD2 is a possible D gene (6 bases). V gave up 10 bases and J gave up 7 bases, with 23 bases separating them. CDR3 length: 14 amino acids.

This CDR3 is CASSFSPTPNYGYTF. The CDR3 DNA reads as TGTGCCAGCAGCTTTTCGCCGACACCGAACTATGGCTACACCTTC. The V gene is TRBV7-9, the J gene TRBJ1-2; no reliable D call. Germline V gene data show CDR1 as SEHNR and CDR2 as FQNEAQ (reference sequence). This CDR3 region has 15 residues. Trimming cost V 3 bases and J 2 bases, with 13 bases left between them.

In nucleotides, the CDR3 is TGTGCCAGCAGCGCCGGGACTAGCGCTAACTACGAGCAGTACTTC. It yields the protein CASSAGTSANYEQYF. The V and J genes are TRBV9 and TRBJ2-7, with 10 bases matching TRBD2. This CDR3 has 15 residues. Germline V gene sequence: CDR1 SGDLS, CDR2 YYNGEE. V lost 3 bases to trimming and J lost 3 bases; unmatched junction nucleotides: 6.

This sequence joins TRBV25-1 and TRBJ1-5; possibly TRBD1 for D (6 bases). The V end was cut by 2 bases, the J end by 4 bases, with 12 bases between. CDR1 and CDR2 from the germline V gene are MGHDK and SYGVNS. CDR3 length: 15 residues. The CDR3 DNA reads TGTGCCAGCAGTGAAAGTCAGGGGTTGAATCAGCCCCAGCATTTT. This translates into CASSESQGLNQPQHF. Full variable domain (remainder filled in from reference TRBV25-1 and TRBJ1-5): EADIYQTPRYLVIGTGKKITLECSQTMGHDKMYWYQQDPGMELHLIHYSYGVNSTEKGDLSSESTVSRIRTEHFPLTLESARPSHTSQYLCASSESQGLNQPQHFGDGTRLSIL.

V gene TRBV15 combines with J gene TRBJ2-3; D is possibly TRBD1 (6 bases). The CDR3 is made up of 11 amino acids. The V end was cut by 8 bases, the J end by 4 bases, with 7 bases between. Per germline, CDR1 LNHNV and CDR2 YYDKDF (reference sequence). In DNA, the CDR3 is TGTGCCACCCAGGGGCCAGATACGCAGTATTTT. Its translation is CATQGPDTQYF.

The table lists this clonotype with many counts. This rearrangement joins TRBV12-3 or TRBV12-4 to TRBJ2-5; D gene unclear. This CDR3 has 15 amino acids. Trimming removed 5 bases at V and 3 bases at J, with 16 bases between. The CDR3 protein is CASSGPISNEETQYF. The CDR3 DNA sequence: TGTGCCAGCAGTGGGCCGATCTCAAATGAAGAGACCCAGTACTTC.

This clonotype was picked up a small number of times. The chain employs TRBV10-3 and TRBJ2-3; D gene ambiguous. This CDR3 is 13 amino acids long. The V gene's germline CDR1 is ENHRY and CDR2 SYGVKD. The germline V and J ends were trimmed by 0 bases and 4 bases, with 5 bases remaining between them. For the CDR3, the DNA is TGTGCCATCAGTGAGTCGGTGGCAGATACGCAGTATTTT. It encodes CAISESVADTQYF.

The gene calls are TRBV14 and TRBJ2-7; D remains unclear. This CDR3 contains 14 residues. Germline CDR1 and CDR2: SGHDN and FVKESK. V gave up 2 bases and J gave up 0 bases, with 8 bases separating them. In nucleotides, the CDR3 is TGTGCCAGCAGCCAATATGCAGCCTCCTACGAGCAGTACTTC. This gives the protein CASSQYAASYEQYF.

This clonotype was observed at least ten times. The V and J genes are TRBV12-3 or TRBV12-4 and TRBJ2-7; 9 bases line up with TRBD1. The CDR3 is 15 amino acids. V was clipped by 2 bases and J by 3 bases; unmatched bases: 5. DNA of the CDR3: TGTGCCAGCAGTTTAATAAGGACAGGGGTCTACGAGCAGTACTTC. Amino acid sequence: CASSLIRTGVYEQYF.

This clonotype has just a few counts. The V call is TRBV16, the J call TRBJ1-2, with D perhaps TRBD1 (6 bases). Germline V CDR1 and CDR2: KGHSY, FQNENV. The CDR3 covers 17 residues. Trimming took off 0 bases at V and 6 bases at J, with 20 bases between the two ends. CDR3 loop: CASSQSGSGGEVNGYTF. The CDR3 DNA follows: TGTGCCAGCAGCCAATCTGGATCGGGGGGCGAGGTGAATGGCTACACCTTC.

This clonotype occurred a few times. This chain uses TRBV29-1 with TRBJ1-2; 7 nucleotides match TRBD1. The CDR3 is made up of 12 amino acids. Looked up from germline, CDR1 is SQVTM and CDR2 is ANQGSEA. Trimming at V came to 4 bases and at J to 8 bases, leaving 7 bases not matched to a gene. The DNA of the CDR3 is TGCAGCGTTGCAGGGGGAAGGGGCGGCTACACCTTC. Translated, it gives CSVAGGRGGYTF.

This clonotype showed up just a few times. V gene TRBV25-1 combines with J gene TRBJ2-2, with D maybe TRBD1 (6 bases). CDR1 is MGHDK, CDR2 SYGVNS, per germline. V was trimmed by 5 bases and J by 6 bases, leaving 19 bases between them. This CDR3 region has 16 residues. CDR3 in amino acids: CASSPQGYASAGELFF. As DNA, the CDR3 is TGTGCCAGCAGTCCGCAGGGGTACGCCAGTGCCGGGGAGCTGTTTTTT.

This clonotype was picked up many times. This rearrangement joins TRBV4-3 to TRBJ1-2, with 9 positions matching TRBD1. From germline, CDR1 is LGHNA and CDR2 YSLEER. The CDR3 extends over 14 amino acids. V trimming: 5 bases; J trimming: 8 bases; junction bases outside the gene matches: 9. The CDR3 here is CASSTRTGVGGYTF. CDR3 coding DNA: TGCGCCAGCAGCACCCGGACAGGGGTTGGAGGCTACACCTTC.

This clonotype appeared many times. This chain links TRBV7-9 with TRBJ1-2; D may be TRBD1 (5 bases). The CDR3 totals 12 residues. Trimming left V 3 bases short and J 10 bases short, with 12 bases between. Germline V CDR1 and CDR2: SEHNR, FQNEAQ (reference sequence). CDR3 bases: TGTGCCAGCAGCTTCGACAGCGGACTCTACACCTTC. Translated: CASSFDSGLYTF.

The chain is built from TRBV7-9 and TRBJ2-7, with no clear D. Germline CDR1 and CDR2: SEHNR and FQNEAQ (reference sequence). The ends were cut back, 11 bases at V and 3 bases at J, with 17 bases in the middle. CDR3 length: 13 amino acids. CDR3 loop: CAVSSATYYEQYF. CDR3 DNA: TGTGCCGTCTCCAGCGCGACATACTACGAGCAGTACTTC.

This clonotype showed up many times. This chain joins TRBV27 and TRBJ2-5; D is undetermined. This CDR3 is 11 amino acids long. The ends were cut back, 8 bases at V and 2 bases at J, with 6 bases in the middle. Germline CDR1 MNHEY, CDR2 SMNVEV (reference sequence). The CDR3 loop reads CASGRQETQYF. The CDR3, as DNA: TGTGCCAGCGGTCGGCAAGAGACCCAGTACTTC.